This T cell receptor (beta chain) was recovered during a study of graft-versus-host responses after intestinal transplantation. Study background: Isolated intestinal, liver-intestinal, or multivisceral transplants were what recipients had. Recipients were all induced with anti-thymocyte globulin, then given tacrolimus and steroids for about three years.

CDR1 and CDR2 (germline): MDHEN, SYDVKM. V lost 2 bases and J 3 bases, leaving 8 bases between the germline ends. The CDR3 runs 15 residues. This clone was recorded a few times. Using immunoSEQ multiplex PCR, the repertoire was profiled, and TCRdb retains in-frame clones only, with some absent. The sample yields 57,000 or so clones, around nine tenths seen once. The sequencing here drew on PBMCs, taken approximately four months after intestinal transplantation. The chain joins TRBV28 to TRBJ2-6, with D perhaps matching TRBD2 (6 bases). The source of this sequence is a human patient who received an intestinal transplant, so some T cells may come from the graft donor. CDR3 in amino acids: CASSLLGGGANVLTF. As DNA, the CDR3 is TGTGCCAGCAGTTTACTGGGGGGTGGGGCCAACGTCCTGACTTTC.